The following is a T cell receptor beta chain sequence with its context. Its specificity is unknown. These data are taken from a study of siplizumab effects on memory and regulatory T cells. General study findings and limits: Contribution to the alloresponse seemed major for naive T cells, which also seemed more diverse than memory cells.

Germline CDR1 and CDR2: ENHRY and SYGVKD. The V gene lost 4 bases and the J gene lost 10 bases, with 17 bases spanning the gap. This CDR3 is 15 amino acids long. Profiled with immunoSEQ multiplex PCR; TCRdb holds only in-frame clones, not every one. The sample lists 90,000 to 110,000 clones, about 91% occurring once. The sample was Tregs sorted from blood. This TCR was recovered from a human donor in good health. The chain has TRBV10-3 and TRBJ1-6; no clear D gene. CDR3 coding DNA: TGTGCCATCAGTGGGTTAGAGGCCGTAGCCTCACCCCTCCACTTT. It codes for CAISGLEAVASPLHF.